The sample holds many counts of the clone carrying this T cell receptor beta chain. Its antigen is currently unknown. This sample stems from a study of blood T cells in healthy people across ages. Findings and limits, study-wide: Unsorted PBMCs ruled out conclusive naive versus antigen-experienced comparison.

A second PCR, run for roughly 7 to 12 cycles, used a sample-barcoded 5' primer plus a J-beta primer mix. Each TCR beta cDNA got a 12-nucleotide random molecular identifier. MiXCR, run by TCRdb on the 5' RACE reads, gives a single entry per CDR3 protein. The data show around 580,000 distinct CDR3 sequences, 45% to 55% seen once. Donors were systemically healthy Caucasian individuals from Russia aged about 6 to 100 years. The sequenced sample consisted of blood. This TCR was sampled from a man older than 75 in good health.

CDR3 bases: TGTGCCAGCAGCCCTGGAGGGTCGGACGAGCAGTACTTC. It translates to CASSPGGSDEQYF. This chain uses TRBV11-2 with TRBJ2-7; weak D call: TRBD2 (6 bases). Trimming stripped 5 bases from V and 5 bases from J, with 13 bases between. The CDR3 consists of 13 residues. Germline V lookup: CDR1 SGHAT, CDR2 FQNNGV.